The table lists the clone carrying this T cell receptor beta chain with a few counts. As yet, its antigen is unknown. One end of the junction fails to match germline, which may point to a read error. During its preparation, the TCRbeta library received unique molecular identifiers. TCRdb fed the PCR reads into MiXCR, producing one record per CDR3 protein. The repertoire holds around 440,000 distinct CDR3 sequences, with under 20% as singletons. The data derive from a study of T-cell reconstitution after alpha-beta-depleted transplantation in children. General observations from the study: About two months after transplant, alpha-beta T cells reportedly came from several hundred expanded graft clones. Most T-cell counts and diversity one year after the transplant came from T cells that were newly produced. Surviving recipient T cells and thymic progenitors accounted for the high day-60 TCRbeta diversity observed in some patients.

Per germline, CDR1 SGHTA and CDR2 FQGNSA. There are 14 residues in the CDR3. The sequenced sample was PBMCs, mostly from graft donor cells, obtained 360 days after TCRalphabeta/CD19-depleted stem cell transplant. V is TRBV7-2 and J is TRBJ2-7; TRBD2 matches at 11 bases. The TCR originated in a boy under three years old who had a stem cell transplant for Wiskott-Aldrich syndrome, so the T cells may come from the graft donor. CDR3 sequence: CASSLAGGPIEQYF. CDR3 in DNA: TGTGCCAGCAGTTTAGCGGGAGGGCCGATCGAGCAGTACTTC.